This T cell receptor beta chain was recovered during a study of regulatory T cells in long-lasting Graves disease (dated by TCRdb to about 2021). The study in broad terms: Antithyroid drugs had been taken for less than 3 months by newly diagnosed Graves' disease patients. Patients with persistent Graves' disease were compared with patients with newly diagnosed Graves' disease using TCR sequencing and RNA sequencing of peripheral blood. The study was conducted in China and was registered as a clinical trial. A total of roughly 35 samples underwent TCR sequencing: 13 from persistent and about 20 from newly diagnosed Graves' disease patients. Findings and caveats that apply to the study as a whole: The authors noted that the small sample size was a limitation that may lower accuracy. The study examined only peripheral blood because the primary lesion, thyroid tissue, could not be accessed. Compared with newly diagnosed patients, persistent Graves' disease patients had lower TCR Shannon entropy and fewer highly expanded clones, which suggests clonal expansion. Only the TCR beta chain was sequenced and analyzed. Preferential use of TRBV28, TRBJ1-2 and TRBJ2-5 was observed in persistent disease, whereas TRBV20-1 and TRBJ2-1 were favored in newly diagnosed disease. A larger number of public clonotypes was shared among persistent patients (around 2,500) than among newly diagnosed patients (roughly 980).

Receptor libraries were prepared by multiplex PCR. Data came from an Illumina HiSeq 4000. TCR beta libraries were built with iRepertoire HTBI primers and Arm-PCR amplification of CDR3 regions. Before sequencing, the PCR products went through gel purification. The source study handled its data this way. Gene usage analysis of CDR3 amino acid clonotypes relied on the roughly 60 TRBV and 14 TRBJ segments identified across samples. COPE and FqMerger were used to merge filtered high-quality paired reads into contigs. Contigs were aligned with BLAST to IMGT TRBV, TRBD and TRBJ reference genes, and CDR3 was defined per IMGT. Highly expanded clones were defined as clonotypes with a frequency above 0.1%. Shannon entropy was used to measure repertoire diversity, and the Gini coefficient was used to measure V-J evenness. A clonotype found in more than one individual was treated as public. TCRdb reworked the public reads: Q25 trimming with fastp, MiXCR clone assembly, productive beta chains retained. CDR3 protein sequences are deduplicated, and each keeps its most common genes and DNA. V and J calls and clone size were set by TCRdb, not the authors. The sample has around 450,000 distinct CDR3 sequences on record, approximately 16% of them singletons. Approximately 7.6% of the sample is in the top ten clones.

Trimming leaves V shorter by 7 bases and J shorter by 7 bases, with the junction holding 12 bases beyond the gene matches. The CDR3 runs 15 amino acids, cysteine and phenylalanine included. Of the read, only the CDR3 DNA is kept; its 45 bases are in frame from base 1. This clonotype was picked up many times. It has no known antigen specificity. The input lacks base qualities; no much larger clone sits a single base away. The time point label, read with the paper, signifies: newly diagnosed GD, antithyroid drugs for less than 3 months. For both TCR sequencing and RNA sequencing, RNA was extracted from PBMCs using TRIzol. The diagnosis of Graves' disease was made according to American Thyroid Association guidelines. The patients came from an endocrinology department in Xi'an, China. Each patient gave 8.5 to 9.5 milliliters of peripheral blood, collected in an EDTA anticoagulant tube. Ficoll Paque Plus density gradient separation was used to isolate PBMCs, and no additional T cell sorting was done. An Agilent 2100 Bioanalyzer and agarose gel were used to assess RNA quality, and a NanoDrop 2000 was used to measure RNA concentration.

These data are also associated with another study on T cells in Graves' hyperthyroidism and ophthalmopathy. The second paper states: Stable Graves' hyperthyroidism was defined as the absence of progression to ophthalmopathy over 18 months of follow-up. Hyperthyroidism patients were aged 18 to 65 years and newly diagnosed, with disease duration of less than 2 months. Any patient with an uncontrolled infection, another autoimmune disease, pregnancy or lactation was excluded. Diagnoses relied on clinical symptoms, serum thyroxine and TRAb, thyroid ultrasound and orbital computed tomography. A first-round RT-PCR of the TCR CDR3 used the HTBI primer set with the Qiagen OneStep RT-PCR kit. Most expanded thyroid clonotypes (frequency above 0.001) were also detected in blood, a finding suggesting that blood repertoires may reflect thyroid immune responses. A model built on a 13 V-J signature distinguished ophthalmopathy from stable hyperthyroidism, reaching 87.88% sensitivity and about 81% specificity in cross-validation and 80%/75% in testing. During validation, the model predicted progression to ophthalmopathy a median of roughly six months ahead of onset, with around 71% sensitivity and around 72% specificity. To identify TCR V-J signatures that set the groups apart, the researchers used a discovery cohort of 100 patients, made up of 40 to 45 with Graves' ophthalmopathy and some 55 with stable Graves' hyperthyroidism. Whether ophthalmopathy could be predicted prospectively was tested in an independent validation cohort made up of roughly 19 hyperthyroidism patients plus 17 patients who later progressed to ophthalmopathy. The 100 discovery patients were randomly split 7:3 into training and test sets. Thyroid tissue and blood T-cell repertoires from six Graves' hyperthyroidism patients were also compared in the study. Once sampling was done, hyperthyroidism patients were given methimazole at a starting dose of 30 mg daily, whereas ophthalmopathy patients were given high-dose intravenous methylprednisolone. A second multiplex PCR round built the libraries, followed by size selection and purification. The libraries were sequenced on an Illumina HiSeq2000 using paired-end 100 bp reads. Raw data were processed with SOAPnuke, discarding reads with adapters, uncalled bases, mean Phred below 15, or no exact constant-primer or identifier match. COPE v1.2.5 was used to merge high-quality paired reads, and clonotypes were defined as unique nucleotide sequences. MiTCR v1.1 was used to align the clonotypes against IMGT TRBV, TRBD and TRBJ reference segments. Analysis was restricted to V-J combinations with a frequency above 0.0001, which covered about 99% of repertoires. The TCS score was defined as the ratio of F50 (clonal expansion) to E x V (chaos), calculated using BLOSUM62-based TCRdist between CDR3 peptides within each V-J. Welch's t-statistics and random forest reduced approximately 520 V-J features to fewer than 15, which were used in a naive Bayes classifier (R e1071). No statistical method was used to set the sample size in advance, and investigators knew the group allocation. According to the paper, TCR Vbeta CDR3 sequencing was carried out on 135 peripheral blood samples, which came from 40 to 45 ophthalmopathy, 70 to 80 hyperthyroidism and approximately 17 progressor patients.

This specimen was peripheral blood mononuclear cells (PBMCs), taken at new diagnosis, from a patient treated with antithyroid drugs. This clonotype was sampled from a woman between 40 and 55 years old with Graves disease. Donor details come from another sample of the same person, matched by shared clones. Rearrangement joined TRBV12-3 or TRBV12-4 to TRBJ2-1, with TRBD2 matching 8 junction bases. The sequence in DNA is TGTGCCAGCAATACCGGGACTAGTAGCTTAAATGAGCAGTTCTTC. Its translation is CASNTGTSSLNEQFF.